Below are 29 T cell receptor beta chains sequenced from a single sample in a study of cytomegalovirus exposure and HLA in healthy donors. The PCR used 60 Vbeta and 13 Jbeta primers. Measured with immunoSEQ multiplex PCR; TCRdb has only the in-frame clones, and not every one. Of more than 150,000 clones in the sample, more than 60% are singletons; the top ten hold 6.5% to 9%. The sequenced material came from PBMCs. The receptors originated from a woman aged 40-49 years in good health and CMV-seropositive.

The J gene is TRBJ1-2, the V gene TRBV7-2, with a tentative D call TRBD1 (5 bases). CDR3 size: 16 residues. Trimming removed 4 bases at V and 4 bases at J, with 19 bases between. CDR1 SGHTA and CDR2 FQGNSA come from the germline V gene. CDR3 nucleotide sequence: TGTGCCAGCAGCTCGCAACGGACACAGGTCATCTATGGCTACACCTTC. Its protein product is CASSSQRTQVIYGYTF.

For this clone: This sample also contains other DNA sequences that code for the same CDR3. This chain links TRBV6-1 with TRBJ1-2; D gene unclear. The CDR3 is 12 residues long. In germline, CDR1 is MNHNS, CDR2 SASEGT. V gave up 2 bases and J gave up 3 bases, with 4 bases separating them. The CDR3 DNA reads as TGTGCCAGCAGTGAACCCGACTATGGCTACACCTTC. Translating gives CASSEPDYGYTF.

The chain has TRBV4-3 and TRBJ2-5; 7 nucleotides agree with TRBD2. Germline loops: CDR1 LGHNA, CDR2 YSLEER. V was clipped by 0 bases and J by 4 bases; unmatched bases: 2. This CDR3 has 14 residues. CDR3 nucleotides: TGCGCCAGCAGCCAAGATGGGGGGGTAGAGACCCAGTACTTC. Its translation is CASSQDGGVETQYF.

V is TRBV19 and J is TRBJ1-2; D possibly corresponds to TRBD1 (6 bases). V gave up 8 bases and J gave up 6 bases, with 19 bases separating them. CDR1 LNHDA and CDR2 SQIVND come from the germline V gene (reference sequence). CDR3 length: 14 amino acids. CDR3 in DNA: TGTGCCAGTGCCCCGGGGGGCGGTTCAAATGGCTACACCTTC. Encoded protein: CASAPGGGSNGYTF.

The chain joins TRBV7-6 to TRBJ2-2, with D possibly matching TRBD1 (5 bases). V was cut by 7 bases and J by 6 bases, with 21 bases left in between. In germline, CDR1 is SGHVS, CDR2 FNYEAQ. The CDR3 spans 16 residues. CDR3 residues: CASTPMSGKGAGELFF. In nucleotides, the CDR3 is TGTGCCAGCACCCCCATGTCAGGGAAAGGGGCCGGGGAGCTGTTTTTT.

This rearrangement joins TRBV2 to TRBJ2-5, with a possible D match to TRBD2 (5 bases). Germline CDR1 is SNHLY and CDR2 is FYNNEI. The germline V and J ends were trimmed by 5 bases and 7 bases, with 17 bases remaining between them. The CDR3 is 14 amino acids. CDR3 loop: CASSPASTYRTQYF. CDR3 DNA: TGTGCCAGCAGTCCGGCTAGCACCTACCGGACCCAGTACTTC.

The chain recombines TRBV7-9 with TRBJ2-3; D call uncertain. Trimming shortened V by 1 base and J by 6 bases, and 11 bases separated the two germline ends. Germline V gene data show CDR1 as SEHNR and CDR2 as FQNEAQ (reference sequence). This CDR3 has 14 amino acids. The CDR3 reads CASSLGSLEDTQYF. CDR3 nucleotide sequence: TGTGCCAGCAGCTTAGGAAGCCTAGAGGATACGCAGTATTTT. Full variable domain (outside the CDR3, taken from reference TRBV7-9 and TRBJ2-3): DTGVSQNPRHKITKRGQNVTFRCDPISEHNRLYWYRQTLGQGPEFLTYFQNEAQLEKSRLLSDRFSAERPKGSFSTLEIQRTEQGDSAMYLCASSLGSLEDTQYFGPGTRLTVL.

The V gene is TRBV10-3, the J gene TRBJ2-7, with 11 nucleotides matching TRBD2. This CDR3 contains 13 residues. Germline CDR1 reads ENHRY; CDR2 reads SYGVKD. After removal of 9 bases from V and 3 bases from J, the junction contained 4 bases not matched to a gene. The CDR3 here is CAISGGGDYEQYF. CDR3 in DNA: TGTGCCATTAGCGGGGGGGGAGACTACGAGCAGTACTTC.

The J gene is TRBJ1-5, the V gene TRBV28, with 12 bases fitting TRBD1. CDR3 length: 16 amino acids. The V gene's germline CDR1 is MDHEN and CDR2 SYDVKM. V was clipped by 5 bases and J by 9 bases; unmatched bases: 11. CDR3 amino acids: CASSTGGTGGSRPQHF. The CDR3 DNA reads as TGTGCCAGCAGTACGGGGGGGACAGGGGGCTCCCGGCCCCAGCATTTT.

The rearrangement uses TRBV29-1 and TRBJ1-5; D is perhaps TRBD1 (5 bases). CDR1 SQVTM and CDR2 ANQGSEA come from the germline V gene. V was shortened by 4 bases and J by 4 bases, with 11 bases between the two germline ends. This CDR3 has 13 amino acids. The CDR3 region has the DNA TGCAGCGTTGGAGAACAGGCTAATCAGCCCCAGCATTTT. Residues: CSVGEQANQPQHF.

J is TRBJ1-1 and V is TRBV11-2; tentative D call: TRBD1 (6 bases). This CDR3 contains 17 residues. The germline CDR1 and CDR2 sequences are SGHAT and FQNNGV. Trimming shortened V by 0 bases and J by 0 bases, and 14 bases separated the two germline ends. The CDR3 region is CASSLDGTRIVNTEAFF. The DNA for the CDR3 is TGTGCCAGCAGCTTAGATGGGACACGCATTGTGAACACTGAAGCTTTCTTT.

This clone was seen more than once but under ten times. The rearrangement links TRBV28 to TRBJ1-1, with D uncertain. The CDR3 spans 13 residues. Trimming removed 10 bases from V and 0 bases from J, with 12 bases in between. The germline gives CDR1 MDHEN, CDR2 SYDVKM. This chain's CDR3 is CATTSSMNTEAFF. CDR3 DNA: TGTGCCACCACCTCGAGCATGAACACTGAAGCTTTCTTT.

The chain has TRBV5-1 and TRBJ2-1; the match to TRBD2 covers 9 bases. In germline, CDR1 is SGHRS, CDR2 YFSETQ. V was pared by 0 bases and J by 5 bases, with 9 bases of the junction left unmatched. CDR3 length: 17 amino acids. CDR3 nucleotides: TGCGCCAGCAGCTTGGGCTCTCTAGCGGGGCTCAACAATGAGCAGTTCTTC. Encoded protein: CASSLGSLAGLNNEQFF.

The chain has TRBV5-1 and TRBJ2-5, with D possibly being TRBD2 (5 bases). The better agreement between TRBJ2-7 and the DNA end casts doubt on the J call. The CDR3 is 18 residues long. Germline CDR1 and CDR2: SGHRS and YFSETQ. The CDR3 DNA sequence: TGCGCCAGCAGCTTGGTTTCCACGGTGCGGGTCCCCTTCTACGAGCAGTACTTC. This translates into CASSLVSTVRVPFYEQYF.

The CDR3 sequence is CAWSHGTGSDTQYF. The CDR3, as DNA: TGTGCCTGGAGTCACGGGACAGGTTCAGATACGCAGTATTTT. The chain couples TRBV30 to TRBJ2-3; 8 bases are a match to TRBD1. V was pared by 2 bases and J by 4 bases, with 5 bases of the junction left unmatched. This CDR3 is 14 amino acids long. Per the germline V gene, CDR1 is GTSNPN and CDR2 is SVGIG (reference sequence).

This clone was recorded once. The rearrangement joins TRBV6-5 to TRBJ1-2, with 11 bases that match TRBD1. Germline CDR1 is MNHEY and CDR2 is SVGAGI. The V segment lost 3 bases and the J segment 7 bases; nucleotides outside the gene matches: 10. The CDR3 length is 16 residues. CDR3 bases: TGTGCCAGCAGTTATGGCGGGACCGGGACAGGGGGTGGCTACACCTTC. Amino acid sequence: CASSYGGTGTGGGYTF.

This chain joins TRBV7-8 and TRBJ1-4, with TRBD1 as a possible D gene (5 bases). Germline CDR1 and CDR2: SGHVS and FQNEAQ. This CDR3 contains 16 residues. V was shortened by 5 bases and J by 8 bases, with 21 bases between the two germline ends. The CDR3 nucleotides are TGTGCCAGCAGCCCAATTCAGGACACCGCCGGCGAAAAACTGTTTTTT. Protein: CASSPIQDTAGEKLFF. Variable domain in full (rest from reference TRBV7-8 and TRBJ1-4): GAGVSQSPRYKVAKRGQDVALRCDPISGHVSLFWYQQALGQGPEFLTYFQNEAQLDKSGLPSDRFFAERPEGSVSTLKIQRTQQEDSAVYLCASSPIQDTAGEKLFFGSGTQLSVL.

The CDR3 reads CASSLVVPPDSGNTIYF. The CDR3 DNA sequence: TGTGCCAGCAGCTTAGTGGTTCCCCCAGACTCTGGAAACACCATATATTTT. The chain uses TRBV7-8 and TRBJ1-3; D gene uncertain. The CDR3 covers 17 residues. Trimming took 1 base from V and 0 from J, leaving 13 bases between them. Germline V gene sequence: CDR1 SGHVS, CDR2 FQNEAQ.

V is TRBV15 and J is TRBJ1-1; D uncertain. The CDR3 totals 16 residues. CDR1 is LNHNV, CDR2 YYDKDF, per germline (reference sequence). V lost 1 base and J lost 1, with 13 bases in between. CDR3 in amino acids: CATSRVIGRGNTEAFF. The CDR3 bases are TGTGCCACCAGCAGAGTCATTGGCCGGGGGAACACTGAAGCTTTCTTT.

The J gene is TRBJ1-2, the V gene TRBV6-6; a possible D gene is TRBD1 (6 bases). Trimming shortened V by 0 bases and J by 2 bases, and 10 bases separated the two germline ends. The CDR3 runs to 15 residues. Per the germline V gene, CDR1 is MNHNY and CDR2 is SVGAGI (reference sequence). The CDR3 region has the DNA TGTGCCAGCAGTTACTCGACAGGAACCAACTATGGCTACACCTTC. Translating gives CASSYSTGTNYGYTF.

Only one count was recorded for this clone. V usage is TRBV11-1 and J usage is TRBJ1-6; 9 bases line up with TRBD1. The CDR3 is made up of 19 amino acids. Germline assignment: CDR1 SGHAT and CDR2 FQDESV (reference sequence). J was trimmed by 9 bases and V by 4 bases; bases with no gene match: 19. In DNA form, the CDR3 reads TGTGCCAGCAGCTCTCGTGCTACCGGGACAGGGAGCCAGGGTTCACCCCTCCACTTT. Its protein is CASSSRATGTGSQGSPLHF.

This clone was picked up a small number of times. The rearrangement links TRBV19 to TRBJ2-1; weak D call: TRBD1 (6 bases). The V end was cut by 8 bases, the J end by 4 bases, with 15 bases between. CDR3 length: 14 residues. Per germline, CDR1 LNHDA and CDR2 SQIVND (reference sequence). The CDR3 loop is CASSRQEYYNEQFF. CDR3 in DNA: TGTGCCAGTTCTAGACAGGAATATTACAATGAGCAGTTCTTC.

This rearrangement joins TRBV27 to TRBJ2-7; 9 bases align to TRBD1. J gave up 7 bases and V 5 bases, and 9 bases lay outside the gene matches. CDR1 and CDR2 (germline): MNHEY, SMNVEV (reference sequence). The CDR3 extends over 14 amino acids. Here the CDR3 reads CASSHRDRAGEQYF. CDR3 sequence (DNA): TGTGCCAGCAGTCACCGGGACAGGGCCGGGGAGCAGTACTTC.

CDR3 region: CASSPSGWEEEKLFF. In nucleotides, the CDR3 is TGCGCCAGCTCCCCTTCCGGGTGGGAGGAGGAAAAACTGTTTTTT. The chain has TRBV4-1 and TRBJ1-4; D is unresolved. V was clipped by 8 bases and J by 8 bases, with 21 bases between them. The CDR3 spans 15 residues. Germline V gene sequence: CDR1 MGHRA, CDR2 YSYEKL.

This rearrangement joins TRBV15 to TRBJ2-5; a possible D gene is TRBD2 (6 bases). Germline V gene sequence: CDR1 LNHNV, CDR2 YYDKDF (reference sequence). The CDR3 contains 17 residues. The germline V and J ends were trimmed by 4 bases and 3 bases, with 21 bases remaining between them. The CDR3 DNA reads TGTGCCACCAGCAAGGTGGCCCTGGGACTTACGAAAGAGACCCAGTACTTC. Residues: CATSKVALGLTKETQYF.

The chain links TRBV25-1 to TRBJ1-2, with 7 bases identical to TRBD1. With V trimmed by 4 bases and J by 4 bases, 12 bases remained unmatched. The CDR3 contains 16 residues. Looked up from germline, CDR1 is MGHDK and CDR2 is SYGVNS. The CDR3 sequence: CASSVPRDRVGYGYTF. The CDR3 DNA reads TGTGCCAGCAGTGTTCCGAGAGACAGGGTTGGCTATGGCTACACCTTC.

This chain joins TRBV27 and TRBJ1-1; weak D call: TRBD1 (6 bases). Germline V gives CDR1 MNHEY, CDR2 SMNVEV (reference sequence). The CDR3 has 14 residues. V shed 5 bases and J shed 4 bases, with 14 bases lying between them. Written as DNA, the CDR3 is TGTGCCAGCAGTCACAGGGAGAGGAGCACTGAAGCTTTCTTT. Amino acid sequence: CASSHRERSTEAFF.

The chain combines TRBV5-1 with TRBJ2-1, with 8 bases identical to TRBD2. Germline V gene sequence: CDR1 SGHRS, CDR2 YFSETQ. V lost 5 bases and J lost 0; bases outside the gene matches: 4. The CDR3 covers 15 residues. Here the CDR3 reads CASSLAGSSYNEQFF. CDR3 nucleotides: TGCGCCAGCAGTTTAGCGGGGTCCTCCTACAATGAGCAGTTCTTC.

The V call is TRBV30, the J call TRBJ1-6; D may be TRBD1 (6 bases). The germline CDR1 and CDR2 sequences are GTSNPN and SVGIG (reference sequence). V shed 1 base and J shed 4 bases, with 11 bases lying between them. The CDR3 runs to 15 residues. The CDR3 loop is CAWSAEGQYNSPLHF. The DNA of the CDR3 is TGTGCCTGGAGTGCCGAGGGACAATATAATTCACCCCTCCACTTT.